This is a list of T cell receptor beta chains from one sample in a study of Ad26.COV2.S vaccination and SARS-CoV-2 variants. Generated by immunoSEQ multiplex PCR, the TCRdb table keeps only in-frame clones and is missing some. The table has some 250,000 clones, roughly 88% seen once. The sample consisted of peripheral blood, taken in a trial of Ad26.COV2.S vaccine versus placebo. Receptors were obtained from a person between 18 and 60 years old who received the Ad26.COV2.S COVID-19 vaccine or a placebo. Each CDR3 is given with its conserved first and last residue. A D gene is named only where the DNA matches it firmly. Only some rows state a clone size, as once, few, many or a class for expanded clones.

j_gene | d_gene | v_gene | abundance | CDR3aa | CDR3nt
TRBJ1-1 | . | TRBV5-1 | . | CASSLGEVTEAFF | TGCGCCAGCAGCTTGGGGGAGGTCACTGAAGCTTTCTTT
TRBJ2-2 | . | TRBV5-1 | . | CASSWGQRTGELFF | TGCGCCAGCAGCTGGGGGCAGCGAACCGGGGAGCTGTTTTTT
TRBJ1-1 | TRBD1 | TRBV11-2 | . | CASSLGTGRSTEAFF | TGTGCCAGCAGCTTGGGGACAGGGAGGAGCACTGAAGCTTTCTTT
TRBJ1-6 | . | TRBV18 | . | CASSPVKAVPPLHF | TGTGCCAGCTCACCGGTGAAGGCTGTTCCACCCCTCCACTTT
TRBJ2-7 | . | TRBV27 | . | CASSLLYQKSYEQYF | TGTGCCAGCAGTTTACTTTACCAGAAGTCCTACGAGCAGTACTTC
TRBJ2-7 | . | TRBV23-1 | . | CASSPPEGLVYEQYF | TGCGCCAGCAGTCCTCCAGAGGGGCTTGTGTACGAGCAGTACTTC
TRBJ2-1 | TRBD1 | TRBV28 | . | CASSLRGLYNNEQFF | TGTGCCAGCAGTTTAAGGGGGCTTTACAACAATGAGCAGTTCTTC
TRBJ2-7 | . | TRBV29-1 | . | CSASQGEEQYF | TGCAGCGCCTCACAAGGTGAGGAGCAGTACTTC
TRBJ2-1 | TRBD2 | TRBV2 | once | CASSAGAGGIYNEQFF | TGTGCCAGCAGTGCGGGAGCGGGAGGAATCTACAATGAGCAGTTCTTC
TRBJ2-7 | . | TRBV7-6 | . | CASSLAGFPSYEQYF | TGTGCCAGCAGCTTGGCAGGGTTTCCCTCCTACGAGCAGTACTTC
TRBJ2-3 | TRBD2 | TRBV7-9 | . | CASSSIAGADTQYF | TGTGCCAGCAGCTCCATAGCGGGGGCGGATACGCAGTATTTT
TRBJ2-7 | TRBD1 | TRBV27 | . | CASNYTGERYEQYF | TGTGCCAGCAATTACACAGGGGAAAGGTACGAGCAGTACTTC
TRBJ2-7 | TRBD2 | TRBV11-1 | . | CASSSGGFYEQYF | TGTGCCAGCAGCTCGGGGGGATTCTACGAGCAGTACTTC
TRBJ1-1 | . | TRBV5-1 | . | CASSLWTANTEAFF | TGCGCCAGCAGCTTGTGGACGGCGAACACTGAAGCTTTCTTT
TRBJ2-7 | . | TRBV28 | . | CASRTTRDSLEQYF | TGTGCCAGCAGAACGACCCGGGACTCACTGGAGCAGTACTTC
TRBJ2-3 | TRBD2 | TRBV3-1/TRBV3-2 | . | CASSQDGGGDTQYF | TGTGCCAGCAGCCAAGATGGCGGGGGTGATACGCAGTATTTT
TRBJ2-7 | . | TRBV29-1 | . | CSVEGREMVQYF | TGCAGCGTTGAAGGAAGGGAAATGGTGCAGTACTTC
TRBJ2-1 | TRBD1 | TRBV5-6 | . | CASSPGQGDEQFF | TGTGCCAGCAGCCCGGGACAGGGGGATGAGCAGTTCTTC
TRBJ2-1 | . | TRBV19 | . | CASSRGEKWNEQFF | TGTGCCAGTTCCCGGGGCGAGAAATGGAATGAGCAGTTCTTC
TRBJ2-3 | TRBD2 | TRBV28 | . | CASSFALAGESTDTQYF | TGTGCCAGCAGTTTTGCGCTAGCGGGGGAGAGCACAGATACGCAGTATTTT
TRBJ1-5 | . | TRBV27 | . | CASSFAKSNQPQHF | TGTGCCAGCAGTTTCGCGAAGAGCAATCAGCCCCAGCATTTT
TRBJ1-1 | TRBD1 | TRBV28 | . | CASTWGTGLVGYTEAFF | TGTGCCAGCACCTGGGGGACAGGCCTAGTCGGGTACACTGAAGCTTTCTTT
TRBJ2-7 | . | TRBV4-3 | . | CASSQDEGREQYF | TGCGCCAGCAGCCAAGATGAGGGGCGGGAGCAGTACTTC
TRBJ2-2 | . | TRBV6-5 | . | CASSLGAGTTGELFF | TGTGCCAGCAGCCTAGGCGCGGGGACCACCGGGGAGCTGTTTTTT
TRBJ2-1 | . | TRBV19 | . | CASSGTWGNNEQFF | TGTGCCAGTAGTGGGACTTGGGGGAACAATGAGCAGTTCTTC
TRBJ2-3 | TRBD2 | TRBV9 | . | CASNWGGGLTDTQYF | TGTGCCAGTAACTGGGGGGGAGGCCTCACAGATACGCAGTATTTT
TRBJ1-1 | TRBD1 | TRBV30 | . | CAWSVTGGRVTEAFF | TGTGCCTGGAGTGTGACAGGGGGCCGCGTCACTGAAGCTTTCTTT
TRBJ2-3 | TRBD2 | TRBV3-1/TRBV3-2 | . | CASSQAGVSGRAERDTQYF | TGTGCCAGCAGCCAAGCGGGTGTTAGCGGGAGGGCGGAAAGAGATACGCAGTATTTT
TRBJ2-2 | TRBD2 | TRBV4-3 | . | CASSQDTSGKKTGELFF | TGCGCCAGCAGCCAAGATACTAGCGGGAAAAAGACCGGGGAGCTGTTTTTT
TRBJ2-7 | TRBD1 | TRBV7-2 | . | CASSFGTGGYEQYF | TGTGCCAGCAGCTTTGGGACAGGCGGCTACGAGCAGTACTTC
TRBJ1-2 | . | TRBV2 | . | CASSEALRGRNYGYTF | TGTGCCAGCAGTGAAGCGCTTCGAGGTCGTAACTATGGCTACACCTTC
TRBJ2-1 | TRBD1 | TRBV5-4 | . | CASSLDRATYNEQFF | TGTGCCAGCAGCCTGGACAGGGCCACCTACAATGAGCAGTTCTTC
TRBJ2-4 | TRBD1 | TRBV7-8 | . | CASSDEGQWPLLAKNIQYF | TGTGCCAGCAGCGACGAGGGACAGTGGCCCTTACTAGCCAAAAACATTCAGTACTTC
TRBJ2-1 | TRBD2 | TRBV10-1 | . | CASSESTRAGVYEQFF | TGCGCCAGCAGTGAGTCTACGAGGGCGGGAGTCTATGAGCAGTTCTTC
TRBJ2-1 | . | TRBV18 | few | CASSPPENLGNEQFF | TGTGCCAGCTCACCCCCGGAGAATCTCGGGAATGAGCAGTTCTTC
TRBJ1-5 | . | TRBV15 | . | CATSRDHTNQPQHF | TGTGCCACCAGCAGAGACCACACTAATCAGCCCCAGCATTTT
TRBJ1-2 | TRBD1 | TRBV7-2 | . | CASSLRLDRGLSGYTF | TGTGCCAGCAGCTTAAGGCTCGACAGGGGGCTTTCTGGCTACACCTTC
TRBJ2-7 | TRBD1 | TRBV19 | . | CASSRIGTGGIHEQYF | TGTGCCAGTAGTCGAATCGGGACAGGCGGTATCCACGAGCAGTACTTC
TRBJ2-1 | . | TRBV19 | . | CASKANRGGYNEQFF | TGTGCCAGTAAAGCCAACAGGGGGGGCTACAATGAGCAGTTCTTC
TRBJ2-1 | . | TRBV27 | . | CASRTPVAYNEQFF | TGTGCCAGCCGCACCCCCGTAGCCTACAATGAGCAGTTCTTC
TRBJ1-6 | . | TRBV15 | . | CATSRDGRPPGPLHF | TGTGCCACCAGCAGAGATGGCAGGCCTCCCGGACCCCTCCACTTT
TRBJ2-3 | TRBD2 | TRBV28 | . | CASSSSLAGETDTQYF | TGTGCCAGCAGTTCCTCACTAGCGGGGGAGACAGATACGCAGTATTTT
TRBJ2-5 | . | TRBV2 | . | CASSVVVRETQYF | TGTGCCAGCAGTGTGGTAGTACGAGAGACCCAGTACTTC
TRBJ1-2 | TRBD1 | TRBV4-1 | . | CASSHSDRGNYGYTF | TGCGCCAGCAGCCACTCGGACAGGGGTAACTATGGCTACACCTTC
TRBJ2-7 | . | TRBV5-6 | . | CASSLDRTYEQYF | TGTGCCAGCAGCTTGGACAGAACCTACGAGCAGTACTTC
TRBJ2-7 | . | TRBV15 | . | CATSSSGTDYEQYF | TGTGCCACCAGCAGCAGTGGGACGGACTACGAGCAGTACTTC
TRBJ2-2 | TRBD1 | TRBV7-2 | . | CASSSKKYRGPGELFF | TGTGCCAGCAGCTCGAAAAAATACAGGGGTCCCGGGGAGCTGTTTTTT
TRBJ2-7 | . | TRBV24-1 | . | CATSDFGDEQYF | TGTGCCACCAGTGATTTTGGGGACGAGCAGTACTTC
TRBJ1-2 | . | TRBV6-5 | . | CASGLTGVYGYTF | TGTGCCAGCGGCCTAACGGGGGTCTATGGCTACACCTTC
TRBJ2-1 | TRBD2 | TRBV30 | . | CAWSGRGGAGIEQFF | TGTGCCTGGAGTGGTCGTGGGGGAGCGGGGATTGAGCAGTTCTTC
TRBJ2-7 | TRBD2 | TRBV7-2 | . | CASQKGAGGFYEQYF | TGTGCCAGCCAGAAGGGCGCGGGAGGGTTTTACGAGCAGTACTTC
TRBJ2-7 | . | TRBV7-2 | . | CASSLTGGREQYF | TGTGCCAGCAGCTTAACAGGAGGGCGCGAGCAGTACTTC
TRBJ2-7 | . | TRBV11-3 | . | CASSAPVGEQYF | TGTGCCAGCAGCGCCCCGGTTGGCGAGCAGTACTTC
TRBJ1-1 | . | TRBV7-3 | . | CASSLYPGTNTEAFF | TGTGCCAGCAGCTTATATCCAGGGACGAACACTGAAGCTTTCTTT